This entry lists 23 T cell receptor beta chains sequenced from one sample in a study of blood T cell repertoires in COVID-19. Generated by immunoSEQ multiplex PCR, the TCRdb table keeps only in-frame clones and is missing some. The sample has 50,000 to 65,000 clones; 87% are singletons. Sequencing was carried out using peripheral blood. These receptors were obtained from a woman aged 80 or over with COVID-19, enrolled during active disease.

This clone was seen just once. The chain recombines TRBV15 with TRBJ2-6; tentatively, D is TRBD1 (6 bases). Trimming took 3 bases from V and 4 from J, leaving 19 bases between them. Germline assignment: CDR1 LNHNV and CDR2 YYDKDF (reference sequence). This CDR3 has 18 residues. CDR3 residues: CATSSAEARGSGANVLTF. CDR3 nucleotide sequence: TGTGCCACCAGCAGCGCCGAGGCCAGGGGATCCGGGGCCAACGTCCTGACTTTC.

A single count supports this clone. The chain joins TRBV25-1 to TRBJ2-7; D possibly corresponds to TRBD2 (5 bases). Trimming stripped 3 bases from V and 1 base from J, with 7 bases between. Germline CDR1 reads MGHDK; CDR2 reads SYGVNS. The CDR3 consists of 13 residues. CDR3 sequence reads: CASSDPGSYEQYF. DNA of the CDR3: TGTGCCAGCAGTGACCCGGGGTCCTACGAGCAGTACTTC.

The rearrangement joins TRBV19 to TRBJ1-5; a possible D gene is TRBD1 (6 bases). The ends were cut back, 3 bases at V and 4 bases at J, with 10 bases in the middle. CDR3 length: 14 amino acids. The germline CDR1 and CDR2 sequences are LNHDA and SQIVND (reference sequence). For the CDR3, the DNA is TGTGCCAGTAGTATGGGGGCTACAAATCAGCCCCAGCATTTT. This sequence encodes CASSMGATNQPQHF.

CDR3: CASSRGGKQETQYF. CDR3 DNA sequence: TGTGCCAGCAGTCGCGGGGGGAAACAAGAGACCCAGTACTTC. This chain links TRBV6-5 with TRBJ2-5; 8 bases line up with TRBD2. Per germline, CDR1 MNHEY and CDR2 SVGAGI. V shed 5 bases and J 2 bases; nucleotides not matched to a gene: 4. The CDR3 has 14 residues.

This clone has just one count. The genes are TRBV2 and TRBJ2-7, with D perhaps matching TRBD1 (6 bases). The germline V gene encodes CDR1 SNHLY and CDR2 FYNNEI. The CDR3 covers 11 residues. V was trimmed by 8 bases and J by 6 bases, leaving 11 bases between them. Here the CDR3 DNA reads TGTGCCAGCCAGATCAGGGGCGAGCAGTACTTC. Residues: CASQIRGEQYF.

The count of this clone is one. The CDR3 is CASSEEIRGREKLFF. As DNA, the CDR3 is TGTGCCAGCAGTGAAGAGATCAGGGGGCGTGAAAAACTGTTTTTT. The gene calls are TRBV2 and TRBJ1-4; TRBD1 matches at 8 bases. Germline assignment: CDR1 SNHLY and CDR2 FYNNEI. The V and J ends lost 1 base and 7 bases, in that order; junction bases with no gene match: 5. The CDR3 is 15 amino acids.

J is TRBJ1-2 and V is TRBV6-5; TRBD1 matches 7 bases. CDR1 and CDR2 from the germline V gene are MNHEY and SVGAGI. V shed 0 bases, J shed 4 bases, and the junction held 5 bases outside the gene matches. CDR3 length equals 15 residues. The CDR3 sequence: CASSYSATGAYGYTF. DNA for the CDR3: TGTGCCAGCAGTTACTCGGCCACAGGGGCCTATGGCTACACCTTC.

The V call is TRBV5-5, the J call TRBJ2-7, with D hard to call. The germline CDR1 and CDR2 sequences are SGHKS and YYEKEE (reference sequence). V was cut by 3 bases and J by 3 bases, with 4 bases left in between. The CDR3 consists of 11 residues. CDR3 DNA sequence: TGTGCCAGCAGCTCTTACTACGAGCAGTACTTC. This translates into CASSSYYEQYF.

The count of this clone is one. The DNA of the CDR3 is TGTGCCAGCAGCAACGGACAGGATCATGGCTACACCTTC. This codes for CASSNGQDHGYTF. This chain connects TRBV21-1 to TRBJ1-2; the D call in the table, TRBD1, was not verified against the DNA. TRBV21-1 corresponds to a pseudogene. The CDR3 extends over 13 amino acids.

This chain joins TRBV7-9 and TRBJ2-1; D might be TRBD1 (5 bases). Germline values: CDR1 SEHNR, CDR2 FQNEAQ (reference sequence). CDR3 length: 14 amino acids. V was shortened by 7 bases and J by 1 base, with 11 bases between the two germline ends. CDR3 in amino acids: CASTTDNSYNEQFF. The CDR3, as DNA: TGTGCCAGCACAACGGACAATTCCTACAATGAGCAGTTCTTC. The whole variable domain, remainder taken from reference TRBV7-9 and TRBJ2-1, is DTGVSQNPRHKITKRGQNVTFRCDPISEHNRLYWYRQTLGQGPEFLTYFQNEAQLEKSRLLSDRFSAERPKGSFSTLEIQRTEQGDSAMYLCASTTDNSYNEQFFGPGTRLTVL.

The rearrangement uses TRBV19 and TRBJ1-5, with 9 bases identical to TRBD1. The V and J ends lost 3 bases and 9 bases, in that order; junction bases with no gene match: 12. The CDR3 is made up of 16 amino acids. The germline CDR1 and CDR2 sequences are LNHDA and SQIVND (reference sequence). CDR3 sequence reads: CASSISAGTGSLPQHF. The DNA for the CDR3 is TGTGCCAGTAGTATCTCCGCCGGGACAGGGTCTTTGCCCCAGCATTTT.

The chain combines TRBV2 with TRBJ1-4; possible D gene TRBD1, 6 bases. CDR3 size: 16 residues. Germline CDR1 is SNHLY and CDR2 is FYNNEI. Trimming shortened V by 6 bases and J by 6 bases, and 20 bases separated the two germline ends. DNA for the CDR3: TGTGCCAGCAGCCGAAGTTATGTAGGGGGAGATGAAAAACTGTTTTTT. Translating gives CASSRSYVGGDEKLFF. Supplemented by reference TRBV2 and TRBJ1-4, the full variable domain reads EPEVTQTPSHQVTQMGQEVILRCVPISNHLYFYWYRQILGQKVEFLVSFYNNEISEKSEIFDDQFSVERPDGSNFTLKIRSTKLEDSAMYFCASSRSYVGGDEKLFFGSGTQLSVL.

The gene calls are TRBV18 and TRBJ2-1; D uncertain. The V gene's germline CDR1 is KGHSH and CDR2 LQKENI. The CDR3 loop spans 15 amino acids. V was trimmed by 3 bases and J by 5 bases, leaving 14 bases between them. The CDR3 is CASSPNSGPDNEQFF. In DNA, the CDR3 is TGTGCCAGCTCACCTAACTCGGGTCCCGACAATGAGCAGTTCTTC.

The chain uses TRBV3-1 (or the pseudogene TRBV3-2) and TRBJ2-5, with a weak D call TRBD1 (6 bases). Germline V gene sequence: CDR1 LGHDT, CDR2 YNNKEL (reference sequence). There are 16 residues in the CDR3. Deletions cut 0 bases from V and 5 bases from J, with 16 bases between. The CDR3 here is CASSQEFQGRWETQYF. The DNA for the CDR3 is TGTGCCAGCAGCCAAGAATTCCAGGGGCGATGGGAGACCCAGTACTTC.

This clone counts as medium-sized. V usage is TRBV30 and J usage is TRBJ2-2; 9 nucleotides align to TRBD1. There are 14 residues in the CDR3. Germline V gene data show CDR1 as GTSNPN and CDR2 as SVGIG (reference sequence). The trim removed 5 bases at V and 5 bases at J, leaving 6 bases unmatched. In nucleotides, the CDR3 is TGTGCCTGGCAGGGACAGGGTGGGACCGGGGAGCTGTTTTTT. The encoded protein is CAWQGQGGTGELFF.

Here the CDR3 DNA reads TGTGCCAGCAGCCAAGATCGAATGGGCCCCTATGGCTACACCTTC. Encoded protein: CASSQDRMGPYGYTF. The chain joins TRBV3-1 (or the pseudogene TRBV3-2) to TRBJ1-2; D is unclear. Germline loops: CDR1 LGHDT, CDR2 YNNKEL (reference sequence). The CDR3 is 15 residues long. Trimming left V 0 bases short and J 4 bases short, with 12 bases between.

This clone was seen a handful of times. The chain is built from TRBV3-1 (or the pseudogene TRBV3-2) and TRBJ1-3, with D maybe TRBD1 (6 bases). V gave up 2 bases and J gave up 4 bases, with 9 bases separating them. Germline CDR1 reads LGHDT; CDR2 reads YNNKEL (reference sequence). The CDR3 totals 14 residues. The CDR3 sequence is CASSQTGLGNTIYF. The DNA of the CDR3 is TGTGCCAGCAGCCAAACAGGGCTCGGAAACACCATATATTTT.

This clone is a singleton in its sample. J is TRBJ2-7 and V is TRBV15; perhaps TRBD1 as D (5 bases). There are 13 residues in the CDR3. V was pared by 4 bases and J by 5 bases, with 12 bases between. From germline, CDR1 is LNHNV and CDR2 YYDKDF (reference sequence). The CDR3 DNA follows: TGTGCCACCAGCAATTCAGGGTACCACGAGCAGTACTTC. Translating it yields CATSNSGYHEQYF. Combining the CDR3 with reference TRBV15 and TRBJ2-7 gives the whole variable domain DAMVIQNPRYQVTQFGKPVTLSCSQTLNHNVMYWYQQKSSQAPKLLFHYYDKDFNNEADTPDNFQSRRPNTSFCFLDIRSPGLGDTAMYLCATSNSGYHEQYFGPGTRLTVT.

The CDR3: CATSTGTSGPGTQYF. CDR3 bases: TGTGCCACCAGTACCGGGACTAGCGGCCCGGGGACCCAGTACTTC. The J gene is TRBJ2-5, the V gene TRBV15; 11 bases line up with TRBD2. The CDR3 is 15 residues long. CDR1 and CDR2 from the germline V gene are LNHNV and YYDKDF (reference sequence). Unmatched junction bases numbered 10, after V lost 6 bases and J lost 7 bases.

The J gene is TRBJ2-1, the V gene TRBV30; perhaps TRBD1 as D (6 bases). The CDR3 totals 13 residues. CDR1 and CDR2 (germline): GTSNPN, SVGIG (reference sequence). The V gene lost 5 bases and the J gene lost 9 bases, with 17 bases spanning the gap. CDR3 sequence (DNA): TGTGCCTGGGGTGCACAGGGTGTGGGTGAGCAGTTCTTC. Its translation: CAWGAQGVGEQFF.

This chain links TRBV5-1 with TRBJ2-2; tentative D call: TRBD1 (5 bases). The CDR3 has 16 amino acids. V was cut by 4 bases and J by 7 bases, with 20 bases left in between. Germline V CDR1 and CDR2: SGHRS, YFSETQ. The CDR3 protein is CASSPGQGNMVGELFF. The CDR3 coding sequence is TGCGCCAGCAGCCCTGGGCAGGGCAATATGGTCGGGGAGCTGTTTTTT.

V gene TRBV9 combines with J gene TRBJ2-7; 10 nucleotides match TRBD2. With V trimmed by 0 bases and J by 7 bases, 10 bases remained unmatched. Germline V gives CDR1 SGDLS, CDR2 YYNGEE. The CDR3 has 16 amino acids. The DNA for the CDR3 is TGTGCCAGCAGCGTAGCTACGCTAGCGGGGGTTGGGGAGCAGTACTTC. Residues: CASSVATLAGVGEQYF.

The J gene is TRBJ1-1, the V gene TRBV5-1, with a possible D match to TRBD1 (5 bases). V was cut by 0 bases and J by 7 bases, with 13 bases left in between. From germline, CDR1 is SGHRS and CDR2 YFSETQ. This CDR3 has 14 residues. CDR3 DNA: TGCGCCAGCAGCTTGGAATCAGGGCTGGGTGAAGCTTTCTTT. Its protein product is CASSLESGLGEAFF. The whole variable domain, remainder taken from reference TRBV5-1 and TRBJ1-1, is KAGVTQTPRYLIKTRGQQVTLSCSPISGHRSVSWYQQTPGQGLQFLFEYFSETQRNKGNFPGRFSGRQFSNSRSEMNVSTLELGDSALYLCASSLESGLGEAFFGQGTRLTVV.